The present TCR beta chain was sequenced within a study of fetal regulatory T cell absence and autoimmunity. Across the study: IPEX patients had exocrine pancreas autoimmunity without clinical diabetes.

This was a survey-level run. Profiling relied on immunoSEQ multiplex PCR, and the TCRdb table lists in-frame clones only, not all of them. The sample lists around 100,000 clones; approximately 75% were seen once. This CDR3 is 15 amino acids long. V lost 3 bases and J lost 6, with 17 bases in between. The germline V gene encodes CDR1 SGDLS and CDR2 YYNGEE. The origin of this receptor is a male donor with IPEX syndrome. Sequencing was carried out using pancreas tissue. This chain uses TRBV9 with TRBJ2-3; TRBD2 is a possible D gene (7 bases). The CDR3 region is CASSGWGGLADTQYF. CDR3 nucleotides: TGTGCCAGCAGCGGGTGGGGGGGCCTCGCGGATACGCAGTATTTT.